The rows below give T cell receptor beta chains drawn from one sample of a study of T cells after yellow fever vaccination. One entry per CDR3 protein, called by TCRdb with MiXCR from the 5' RACE reads. This sample has hundreds of thousands of distinct CDR3 sequences, with about 12% found just once. This material consisted of PBMCs, taken on the day of the yellow fever booster vaccination. Receptors were obtained from a man aged 30-40 years who received the YFV17D yellow fever vaccine. The conserved cysteine and the conserved F or W are not part of the CDR3 here. The order of the fields is V gene, clone size, CDR3 protein. Where a row states a size, it is once, few, many or the class of an expanded clone; other rows omit it.

V gene: TRBV20-1; clone size: NA; CDR3 protein: SASPTSDSQTQY
V gene: TRBV6-2/TRBV6-3; clone size: few; CDR3 protein: ASSPGTRSSGDTQY
V gene: TRBV20-1; clone size: NA; CDR3 protein: CAKAGTSERAGELF
V gene: TRBV6-1; clone size: NA; CDR3 protein: ASSMDLGNQPQH
V gene: TRBV6-2/TRBV6-3; clone size: NA; CDR3 protein: ATTDVLYNEQF
V gene: TRBV30; clone size: few; CDR3 protein: AWRPLNPYEQY
V gene: TRBV7-9; clone size: many; CDR3 protein: ASSWLAGGPF
V gene: TRBV19; clone size: many; CDR3 protein: ASSMRNYGYT
V gene: TRBV20-1; clone size: few; CDR3 protein: SASGTLAGGGDTQY
V gene: TRBV5-5; clone size: NA; CDR3 protein: ASSLGQGWGNQPQH
V gene: TRBV29-1; clone size: few; CDR3 protein: SVVSMRGGETQY
V gene: TRBV28; clone size: few; CDR3 protein: ASRPNFPGQY
V gene: TRBV7-9; clone size: few; CDR3 protein: ASSLDMNTEAF
V gene: TRBV15; clone size: NA; CDR3 protein: ATSRVLDREQY
V gene: TRBV30; clone size: NA; CDR3 protein: AWSVRFNQPQH
V gene: TRBV7-8; clone size: few; CDR3 protein: ASSLGHGGMGQGYEQY
V gene: TRBV12-3/TRBV12-4; clone size: many; CDR3 protein: ASSLQTSPNEQF
V gene: TRBV20-1; clone size: few; CDR3 protein: SARLGLAGGKPPDTQY
V gene: TRBV7-2; clone size: few; CDR3 protein: ASSLRALGTQY
V gene: TRBV15; clone size: few; CDR3 protein: ATKGVKSNQPQH
V gene: TRBV2; clone size: few; CDR3 protein: ASSGTGGGRGRQPQH
V gene: TRBV19; clone size: few; CDR3 protein: ASSIATGTEAF
V gene: TRBV7-8; clone size: NA; CDR3 protein: ASSFQVSSYNEQF
V gene: TRBV28; clone size: many; CDR3 protein: ASSQTSGWSYSQETQY
V gene: TRBV5-1; clone size: few; CDR3 protein: ASSLETGGIYEQY
V gene: TRBV9; clone size: few; CDR3 protein: ASSSPGAGGPADTQY
V gene: TRBV29-1; clone size: NA; CDR3 protein: SVPRRTVGEQF
V gene: TRBV5-1; clone size: few; CDR3 protein: ASTPQGGYGYT
V gene: TRBV7-3; clone size: few; CDR3 protein: ASSPSRDRENTGELF
V gene: TRBV7-2; clone size: once; CDR3 protein: ASSNYPQETQY
V gene: TRBV7-2; clone size: few; CDR3 protein: ASSEPGWAEQY
V gene: TRBV28; clone size: NA; CDR3 protein: ASKPDRSYEQY
V gene: TRBV18; clone size: NA; CDR3 protein: ASSLGTGEHEQS
V gene: TRBV10-2; clone size: NA; CDR3 protein: ASSGGRTGPLTNTGELF
V gene: TRBV29-1; clone size: NA; CDR3 protein: SAGATDTQY
V gene: TRBV29-1; clone size: NA; CDR3 protein: SAGRGGSGEQY
V gene: TRBV6-1; clone size: few; CDR3 protein: ASSRRPTGASTYGYT
V gene: TRBV27; clone size: NA; CDR3 protein: ASSRDVNLHTQY
V gene: TRBV20-1; clone size: NA; CDR3 protein: SASSTDAGEQY
V gene: TRBV2; clone size: few; CDR3 protein: ASRPSSGAPEAF
V gene: TRBV10-3; clone size: NA; CDR3 protein: AISDPGQTYEQY
V gene: TRBV25-1; clone size: NA; CDR3 protein: ASSVSGGAETQY
V gene: TRBV19; clone size: few; CDR3 protein: ASSIGQVSYEQF
V gene: TRBV7-6; clone size: many; CDR3 protein: ASSLIIRGTADTQY
V gene: TRBV4-3; clone size: NA; CDR3 protein: ASSHGRQSGDYGYT
V gene: TRBV5-6; clone size: NA; CDR3 protein: ASSLYERDSYNEQF
V gene: TRBV20-1; clone size: few; CDR3 protein: SARSGMDTQY
V gene: TRBV7-9; clone size: NA; CDR3 protein: ASSLTPSNEQF
V gene: TRBV9; clone size: NA; CDR3 protein: ASSAEGQETQY
V gene: TRBV5-1; clone size: few; CDR3 protein: ASSLGQEINGYT
V gene: TRBV6-2/TRBV6-3; clone size: NA; CDR3 protein: APMGDPPKRY
V gene: TRBV30; clone size: NA; CDR3 protein: AWSVSLYQPQH
V gene: TRBV30; clone size: NA; CDR3 protein: AWSSGSENEQF
V gene: TRBV14; clone size: NA; CDR3 protein: ASSQGVRSSGANVLT
V gene: TRBV12-3/TRBV12-4; clone size: NA; CDR3 protein: ASSLKGRETQY
V gene: TRBV10-3; clone size: NA; CDR3 protein: AIRERDDNEQF